Given below is one T cell receptor (beta chain) in context. Its antigen is currently not known. There are no base qualities to consult, and no much larger clone falls within one base. These data come from a study of OX40 agonist ivuxolimab in advanced cancers. Regarding the study in general: Ivuxolimab was an agonistic, fully human IgG2 monoclonal antibody directed against OX40 (CD134), a costimulatory receptor. Partial responses occurred in three dose-escalation patients, of whom one had hepatocellular carcinoma and two had cutaneous melanoma. Patients were allowed to have had prior anti-PD-1, anti-PD-L1 or anti-CTLA-4 therapy, and more than 30% of the dose-escalation patients had previously received checkpoint inhibitors. The dose-escalation cohort was over 70% male with a mean age of about 58 years, ranging from 23 to 79. The monotherapy dose-escalation portion (N of about 50 patients) of the phase I ivuxolimab trial is reported in the paper. Among the roughly 52 dose-escalation patients, 19 had hepatocellular carcinoma, 15 melanoma, 9 renal cell carcinoma and 9 head and neck cancer. Intravenous ivuxolimab was administered to patients every 2 weeks at six dose levels: 0.01, 0.1, 0.3, 1.5, 3 and 10 mg/kg. The purpose of peripheral TCRbeta sequencing was to test whether ivuxolimab changed TCR sequence diversity and led to clonal T-cell expansion. Broader findings and caveats from the paper: In the 0.1-3.0 mg/kg groups, partial responders were among the patients with the lowest normalized peripheral clonal expansion, particularly in CD8+ T cells. After ivuxolimab, CD8+ T cells had more expanded clones than CD4+ T cells on average. Low levels of normalized T-cell clonal expansion were also shown by some nonresponding patients. Which antigens the clonally expanded peripheral T cells were specific for was not determined. At doses of 0.1 to 3.0 mg/kg, clonal expansion of both CD4+ and CD8+ blood T cells was observed from baseline to week 6.

The trial excluded patients who had a history of autoimmune disease or who were on systemic immunosuppression. Peripheral blood for TCR sequencing was drawn from every dose cohort at baseline, at cycle 4 day 1 and at cycle 7 day 1. Samples were obtained from an open-label, multicenter, first-in-human phase I dose-escalation trial of ivuxolimab. Adults with locally advanced or metastatic melanoma, renal cell carcinoma, hepatocellular carcinoma or head and neck squamous cell carcinoma were enrolled in the trial. Before TCR sequencing, CD4+ and CD8+ T cells were separately sorted from peripheral blood. From the germline V gene, CDR1 is SGHDT and CDR2 is YYEEEE. Inclusive of the bounding cysteine and phenylalanine, the CDR3 is 17 residues long. Only the CDR3 region is kept as DNA, spanning 51 bases read in frame from base 1. V is shortened by 4 bases, J by 4 bases, and the region joining them spans 20 bases.

Genomic DNA was isolated from the sorted cells so that the TCRbeta CDR3 region could be sequenced. The immunoSEQ Assay was used to sequence the TCRbeta CDR3 regions. Sourced from immuneACCESS, this table was stored by TCRdb with only in-frame sequences that have V and J called. A share of the clones is absent; for the studies checked, an unresolved V gene accounts for under half, and the remainder has no known explanation. Here the sample has around 76,000 clones; over 85% occur a single time. Around 21% of the sample belongs to the ten largest clones. This sequence originates from an adult with an advanced solid tumor such as melanoma, head and neck, liver or kidney cancer. The rearranged segments are TRBV5-6 and TRBJ2-2; the D gene is perhaps TRBD1, from 6 matching bases. The source was CD4+ or CD8+ T cells sorted from blood, collected in a trial of the OX40 agonist ivuxolimab. The encoded CDR3 is CASSLLVWLGGTGELFF. DNA sequence: TGTGCCAGCAGCCTCCTGGTATGGCTAGGGGGCACCGGGGAGCTGTTTTTT.